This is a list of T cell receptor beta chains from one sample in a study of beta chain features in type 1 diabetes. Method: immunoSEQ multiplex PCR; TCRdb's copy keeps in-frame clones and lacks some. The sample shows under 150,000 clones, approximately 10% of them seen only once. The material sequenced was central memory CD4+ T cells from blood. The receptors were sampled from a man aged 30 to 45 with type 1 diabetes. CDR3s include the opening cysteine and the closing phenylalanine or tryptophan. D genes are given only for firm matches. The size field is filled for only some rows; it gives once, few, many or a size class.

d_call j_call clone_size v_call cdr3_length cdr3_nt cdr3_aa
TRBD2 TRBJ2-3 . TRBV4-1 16 TGCGCCAGCAGCCAACGGCTAGCGGGGGGCACAGATACGCAGTATTTT CASSQRLAGGTDTQYF
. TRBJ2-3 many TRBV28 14 TGTGCCAGCAGTACATGGCCGAGCACAGATACGCAGTATTTT CASSTWPSTDTQYF
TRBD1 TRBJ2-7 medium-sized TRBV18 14 TGTGCCAGCTCACCTCTTGGACAGGGCAGCGAGCAGTACTTC CASSPLGQGSEQYF
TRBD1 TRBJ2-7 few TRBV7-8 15 TGTGCCAGCAGCCTCGGGATGGGACAGAACTCCGAGCAGTACTTC CASSLGMGQNSEQYF
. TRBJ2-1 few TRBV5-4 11 TGTGCCAGCAGCTTCGTCAATGAGCAGTTCTTC CASSFVNEQFF
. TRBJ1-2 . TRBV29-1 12 TGCAGCGTTGAATCAGGTGGGGGCGGCTACACCTTC CSVESGGGGYTF
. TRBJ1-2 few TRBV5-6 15 TGTGCCAGCAGCTTCGAGTTAGGGGAGGACTATGGCTACACCTTC CASSFELGEDYGYTF
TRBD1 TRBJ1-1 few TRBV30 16 TGTGCCTGGAGTTTCGGGGCCCAGGGGGCTAAACCCGAAGCTTTCTTT CAWSFGAQGAKPEAFF
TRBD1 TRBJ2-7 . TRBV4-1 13 TGCGCCAGCAGCCTGGGACAGGGGGTTGAGCAGTACTTC CASSLGQGVEQYF
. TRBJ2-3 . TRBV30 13 TGTGCCTCATCATCGGTCTTCACAGATACGCAGTATTTT CASSSVFTDTQYF
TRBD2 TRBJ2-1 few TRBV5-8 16 TGTGCCAGCAGCTTGTTCGGGGGGGCTCTCTACAATGAGCAGTTCTTC CASSLFGGALYNEQFF
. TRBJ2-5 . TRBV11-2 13 TGTGCCAGCAGCTTAGAATCTCAGGAGACCCAGTACTTC CASSLESQETQYF
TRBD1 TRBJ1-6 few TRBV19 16 TGTGCCAGTACTTCCTTCCAGGGGGGCCGTAATTCACCCCTCCACTTT CASTSFQGGRNSPLHF
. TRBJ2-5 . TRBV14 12 TGTGCCAGCAGCCCAGGCCGGGAGACCCAGTACTTC CASSPGRETQYF
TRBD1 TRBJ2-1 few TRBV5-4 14 TGTGCCAGCAGCTCCCGGGACAGGGGGCATGAGCAGTTCTTC CASSSRDRGHEQFF
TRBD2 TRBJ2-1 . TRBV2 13 TGTGCCGAGGGGACTAGCGTAGTCCATGAGCAGTTCTTC CAEGTSVVHEQFF
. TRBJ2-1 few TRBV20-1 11 TGCAGTGCCCGCCGGGACATTGAGCAGTTCTTC CSARRDIEQFF